This TCR beta chain was identified in a study of blood T cell repertoires in COVID-19. As for the study in general: T cells, B-cell-depleted T cells, or PBMCs provided the cDNA or gDNA that served as material.

This clone was seen more than once but under ten times. This CDR3 comprises 14 residues. Germline-derived CDR1 and CDR2 are SGHAT and FQNNGV. Trimming removed 3 bases from V and 3 bases from J; junction bases left unmatched: 4. Using immunoSEQ multiplex PCR, the repertoire was profiled, and TCRdb retains in-frame clones only, with some absent. The sample has around 230,000 clones, 82% seen once; the top ten hold 15%. In terms of age and location, participants ranged from about 18 to 95 years and lived in under 30 US areas. Before being deemed recovered, Cohort 3 donors had two negative PCRs, clearance, or symptom resolution.

Source material: PBMCs or T cells enriched from blood (not recorded which). This TCR came from a man aged 35-49 years who had recovered from COVID-19. This rearrangement joins TRBV11-2 to TRBJ2-7; 8 nucleotides line up with TRBD1. Here the CDR3 reads CASSFRQGSYEQYF. As DNA, the CDR3 is TGTGCCAGCAGCTTCCGACAGGGGAGCTACGAGCAGTACTTC.